One sample yielded the 20 T cell receptor beta chains listed below, sequenced in a study of blood T cells in healthy people across ages. Sample-barcoded 5' priming and a J-beta primer mix drove a second PCR of roughly 7 to 11 cycles. TCRdb re-analysed the 5' RACE reads in MiXCR, keeping a single row per CDR3 protein. The profile shows around 1,600,000 distinct CDR3 sequences, roughly two fifths of them singletons. Sample: blood. The receptors shown here come from a woman aged 18 to 35 in good health.

This clonotype was recorded a few times. The DNA of the CDR3 is TGCGCCAGCAGCTTGTCCGGGACAGGGTTTAACTATGGCTACACCTTC. It encodes CASSLSGTGFNYGYTF. The chain is built from TRBV5-1 and TRBJ1-2, with 9 bases identical to TRBD1. Germline values: CDR1 SGHRS, CDR2 YFSETQ. The ends lost 1 base at V and 1 base at J; junction bases unmatched: 5. The CDR3 spans 16 residues.

The chain combines TRBV6-4 with TRBJ2-2; TRBD1 matches 9 bases. In germline, CDR1 is MRHNA, CDR2 SNTAGT. V trimming: 5 bases; J trimming: 1 base; junction bases outside the gene matches: 5. The CDR3 length is 16 residues. CDR3 residues: CASSHLGQGNTGELFF. The CDR3 nucleotides are TGTGCCAGCAGTCATCTGGGACAGGGGAACACCGGGGAGCTGTTTTTT.

The chain joins TRBV20-1 to TRBJ1-5, with D tentatively TRBD1 (5 bases). The CDR3 runs to 16 residues. The germline CDR1 and CDR2 sequences are DFQATT and SNEGSKA (reference sequence). Trimming stripped 6 bases from V and 7 bases from J, with 25 bases between. For the CDR3, the DNA is TGCAGTGCCCCGGTGCAATCGAGGGGCTCGGACCAGCCCCAGCATTTT. Translation gives CSAPVQSRGSDQPQHF.

This rearrangement joins TRBV20-1 to TRBJ1-5; the D is unclear. This CDR3 region has 12 residues. Germline CDR1 reads DFQATT; CDR2 reads SNEGSKA (reference sequence). V was shortened by 5 bases and J by 6 bases, with 11 bases between the two germline ends. The CDR3 bases are TGCAGTGCTGCCCTTACATCTCAGCCCCAGCATTTT. Protein product: CSAALTSQPQHF.

In its sample, this clonotype was seen a few times. The rearrangement joins TRBV20-1 to TRBJ2-1; D gene ambiguous. From germline, CDR1 is DFQATT and CDR2 SNEGSKA (reference sequence). The CDR3 has 14 amino acids. V was trimmed by 2 bases and J by 0 bases, leaving 8 bases between them. The CDR3 loop reads CSARQTPSYNEQFF. For the CDR3, the DNA is TGCAGTGCTAGACAGACTCCCTCCTACAATGAGCAGTTCTTC.

The chain carries TRBV6-2 or TRBV6-3 and TRBJ2-4, with 8 bases aligning to TRBD2. The assigned J gene may be wrong: the sequence end matches TRBJ2-7 better. CDR1 and CDR2 (germline): MNHEY, SVGEGT. The CDR3 covers 14 residues. As DNA, the CDR3 is TGTGCCAGCAGTAACCCGGGACTAGAGGACGAGCAGTACTTC. Translating gives CASSNPGLEDEQYF.

This chain uses TRBV4-1 with TRBJ2-2; 9 positions agree with TRBD2. Germline loops: CDR1 MGHRA, CDR2 YSYEKL. The CDR3 extends over 14 amino acids. Trimming cost V 6 bases and J 6 bases; bases outside gene matches: 5. DNA for the CDR3: TGCGCCAGCAGACCTAGCGGGGTGGCCGGGGAGCTGTTTTTT. Its translation: CASRPSGVAGELFF.

This clonotype was picked up a small number of times. The genes are TRBV18 and TRBJ2-1; 12 bases fit TRBD2. Losses at the gene ends were 3 bases for V and 4 bases for J; bases not matched to a gene: 7. The length of the CDR3 is 17 residues. Germline V lookup: CDR1 KGHSH, CDR2 LQKENI. The CDR3 nucleotides are TGTGCCAGCTCACCTACGGGACTAGCGGGTTCATACAATGAGCAGTTCTTC. Protein product: CASSPTGLAGSYNEQFF.

The chain joins TRBV14 to TRBJ2-3; possible D gene TRBD1, 6 bases. The CDR3 is made up of 14 amino acids. V lost 2 bases and J 4 bases, leaving 10 bases between the germline ends. Germline loops: CDR1 SGHDN, CDR2 FVKESK. CDR3 in amino acids: CASSQQGIPDTQYF. The CDR3 coding sequence is TGTGCCAGCAGCCAACAGGGGATCCCAGATACGCAGTATTTT.

This clonotype was found a few times. This chain links TRBV10-3 with TRBJ1-1, with D unresolved. CDR3 length equals 11 residues. Germline CDR1 reads ENHRY; CDR2 reads SYGVKD. Trimming took off 2 bases at V and 7 bases at J, with 5 bases between the two ends. Here the CDR3 DNA reads TGTGCCATCAGTGAGGGCCTTGAAGCTTTCTTT. This sequence encodes CAISEGLEAFF.

This clonotype was recorded once. Possible read error: a much larger clone is one base away. V and J are TRBV7-2 and TRBJ1-2; 8 nucleotides match TRBD1. Trimming took 1 base from V and 3 from J; bases not matched to a gene: 7. CDR1 and CDR2 from the germline V gene are SGHTA and FQGNSA. This CDR3 contains 16 residues. DNA for the CDR3: TGTGCCAGCAGCTTAGATACAGGGGGGAGGGACTATGGCTACACCTTC. Its protein product is CASSLDTGGRDYGYTF.

CDR3 nucleotide sequence: TGTGCCAGCCACCGAATCCCGACAGGGACACGCAACAATGAGCAGTTCTTC. Its translation is CASHRIPTGTRNNEQFF. This chain connects TRBV7-9 to TRBJ2-1, with 7 bases that match TRBD1. CDR3 size: 17 residues. V was clipped by 8 bases and J by 5 bases; unmatched bases: 18. CDR1 and CDR2 from the germline V gene are SEHNR and FQNEAQ (reference sequence). The complete variable domain, with remaining parts taken from reference TRBV7-9 and TRBJ2-1, reads DTGVSQNPRHKITKRGQNVTFRCDPISEHNRLYWYRQTLGQGPEFLTYFQNEAQLEKSRLLSDRFSAERPKGSFSTLEIQRTEQGDSAMYLCASHRIPTGTRNNEQFFGPGTRLTVL.

This clonotype showed up just a few times. The chain links TRBV25-1 to TRBJ1-5; D is ambiguous. Germline V gene data show CDR1 as MGHDK and CDR2 as SYGVNS. This CDR3 has 12 residues. Between the trimmed V and J ends, which lost 1 base and 7 bases, there was a span of 5 bases. In nucleotides, the CDR3 is TGTGCCAGCAGTGAATTAGGGCAGCCCCAGCATTTT. Translated: CASSELGQPQHF.

The gene calls are TRBV7-2 and TRBJ1-1; 7 nucleotides align to TRBD1. This CDR3 is 13 amino acids long. J was trimmed by 2 bases and V by 11 bases; bases with no gene match: 8. Germline lookup yields CDR1 SGHTA and CDR2 FQGNSA. CDR3: CAEVGQSNTEAFF. CDR3 DNA: TGTGCCGAAGTGGGACAGTCAAACACTGAAGCTTTCTTT.

The rearrangement links TRBV3-1 to TRBJ1-4; weak D call: TRBD1 (5 bases). Trimming removed 4 bases from V and 7 bases from J, with 16 bases in between. Looked up from germline, CDR1 is LGHDT and CDR2 is YNNKEL (reference sequence). This CDR3 region has 15 residues. In DNA form, the CDR3 reads TGTGCCAGCAGCCGGCGGCAGGGCGGAGGTGAAAAACTGTTTTTT. It codes for CASSRRQGGGEKLFF.

This chain uses TRBV4-2 with TRBJ1-1, with a tentative D call TRBD1 (6 bases). The CDR3 extends over 14 amino acids. V shed 4 bases and J shed 7 bases, with 16 bases lying between them. The germline CDR1 and CDR2 sequences are LGHNA and YNFKEQ. The CDR3 bases are TGTGCCAGCAGCCTCGGACGACAGGTTGGTGAAGCTTTCTTT. Protein product: CASSLGRQVGEAFF.

The chain recombines TRBV20-1 with TRBJ1-5; D gene uncertain. Looked up from germline, CDR1 is DFQATT and CDR2 is SNEGSKA (reference sequence). CDR3 length: 15 residues. V lost 3 bases and J 0 bases, leaving 12 bases between the germline ends. The CDR3 DNA reads TGCAGTGCTAGCGCTGGTCGGTATAGCAATCAGCCCCAGCATTTT. Protein: CSASAGRYSNQPQHF.

This chain connects TRBV7-9 to TRBJ2-1; D remains ambiguous. The J call may be mistaken, given a closer DNA end match to TRBJ2-7. The CDR3 covers 15 residues. Germline V gene data show CDR1 as SEHNR and CDR2 as FQNEAQ (reference sequence). The CDR3 here is CASSLGEASYNEQYF. The CDR3 DNA follows: TGTGCCAGCAGCTTAGGAGAAGCTTCCTACAATGAGCAGTACTTC.

This chain connects TRBV27 to TRBJ2-3; tentative D call: TRBD2 (5 bases). CDR1 is MNHEY, CDR2 SMNVEV, per germline (reference sequence). The CDR3 is made up of 15 amino acids. Trimming shortened V by 5 bases and J by 5 bases, and 17 bases separated the two germline ends. CDR3 in DNA: TGTGCCAGCAGTAGAGACTACGGTACCGGAGATACGCAGTATTTT. This sequence encodes CASSRDYGTGDTQYF.

The V gene is TRBV5-1, the J gene TRBJ2-3; 12 bases agree with TRBD2. From germline, CDR1 is SGHRS and CDR2 YFSETQ. The CDR3 is made up of 22 amino acids. Trimming cost V 0 bases and J 2 bases; bases outside gene matches: 19. The CDR3, as DNA: TGCGCCAGCAGCTTGGAGTTGCGGGTCCGGACTAGCGGGGTAGTTATCACAGATACGCAGTATTTT. Translated, it gives CASSLELRVRTSGVVITDTQYF.